A selection of T cell receptor beta chains follows, all from one sample in a study of blood T cell repertoires in COVID-19. Clones were sequenced by immunoSEQ multiplex PCR, and TCRdb holds only the in-frame ones, with some missing. The table records 400,000 or so clones, about 90% of them present only once. What was sequenced was PBMCs or T cells enriched from blood (not recorded which). These receptors all come from a young man who had recovered from COVID-19. CDR3s include the opening cysteine and the closing phenylalanine or tryptophan. Fields, in order: CDR3 DNA, CDR3 protein, clone size, V gene, D gene, J gene. The D gene is left open where the match is weak. Clone size appears in some rows only: once, few, many, or a class for an expanded clone.

TGCGCCAGCAGCTTGGTCGGCGTGTGGGACAGGGTTGAGGACTATGGCTACACCTTC CASSLVGVWDRVEDYGYTF - TRBV5-1 TRBD1 TRBJ1-2
TGTGCCAGCAGTTCGCCTGAGGCCCCGGCAGAGACCCAGTACTTC CASSSPEAPAETQYF - TRBV28 - TRBJ2-5
TGCGCCAGCAGCCCTCAGGGGCTTCGGACTGAAGCTTTCTTT CASSPQGLRTEAFF - TRBV5-1 - TRBJ1-1
TGTGCCAGCAGCTTACCCAGGGGCACAGCTTTCTTT CASSLPRGTAFF - TRBV7-3 - TRBJ1-1
TGTGCCAGCAGCAGGGGGGACGGGACTTTCTACGAGCAGTACTTC CASSRGDGTFYEQYF - TRBV7-9 - TRBJ2-7
TGCGCCAGCAGCCATACGACTAGCGGGGCTAACAATGAGCAGTTCTTC CASSHTTSGANNEQFF once TRBV4-1 TRBD2 TRBJ2-1
TGTGCCAGTTCGAGGGCAGGGGGCATGATGAACACTGAAGCTTTCTTT CASSRAGGMMNTEAFF - TRBV19 TRBD1 TRBJ1-1
TGTGCCAGCAGCAAAACTTACAGGGGGAATGAAAAACTGTTTTTT CASSKTYRGNEKLFF - TRBV21-1 - TRBJ1-4
TGTGCCACCACAGTTAGGCGGAGGCAGGACAGCAATCAGCCCCAGCATTTT CATTVRRRQDSNQPQHF - TRBV24-1 - TRBJ1-5
TGCGCCAGCAGCCAAGTTCGGGCAGGACTTACACCCGGTTATGGCTACACCTTC CASSQVRAGLTPGYGYTF - TRBV4-1 - TRBJ1-2
TGTGCCAGCAGCGACGGGACAGTGGCTATGGGCTACACCTTC CASSDGTVAMGYTF - TRBV28 TRBD1 TRBJ1-2
TGTGCCAGCAGCCCTGACATACCACAAGAGACCCAGTACTTC CASSPDIPQETQYF - TRBV5-4 - TRBJ2-5
TGTGCCAGCAGTGAAGCGCAGGGGGCATATCAGCCCCAGCATTTT CASSEAQGAYQPQHF - TRBV2 TRBD1 TRBJ1-5